The rows below give T cell receptor beta chains drawn from one sample of a study of early T cells in non-severe SARS-CoV-2 infection. TCRdb re-derived calls from the 5' RACE reads in MiXCR, one entry per CDR3 protein. Here the sample spans tens of thousands of distinct CDR3 sequences, around 12% being singletons. Sequencing was performed on whole blood, taken at baseline. These receptor sequences come from an adult who was a healthcare worker with PCR-confirmed SARS-CoV-2 infection or an uninfected control (not recorded which). The CDR3 runs from the conserved cysteine through the conserved F or W. Each record gives: clone size, D gene, V gene, J gene, CDR3 DNA, CDR3 protein. A D gene is named only where the DNA matches it firmly. The size field is filled for only some rows; it gives once, few, many or a size class.

abundance: few
d_gene: TRBD1
v_gene: TRBV9
j_gene: TRBJ1-4
CDR3nt: TGTGCCAGCAGCGTCAGGGGGACCGTTAATGAAAAACTGTTTTTT
CDR3aa: CASSVRGTVNEKLFF

abundance: .
d_gene: TRBD1
v_gene: TRBV29-1
j_gene: TRBJ2-1
CDR3nt: TGCAGCGTTTACGGACAGGGTTACAATGAGCAGTTCTTC
CDR3aa: CSVYGQGYNEQFF

abundance: .
d_gene: .
v_gene: TRBV7-2
j_gene: TRBJ2-1
CDR3nt: TGTGCCAGCAGCTTAGGGATTTCCAATGAGCAGTTCTTC
CDR3aa: CASSLGISNEQFF

abundance: few
d_gene: .
v_gene: TRBV10-3
j_gene: TRBJ2-3
CDR3nt: TGTGCCATCAGTGAGCCCGGCCAGTCACCAGGGCAGTATTTT
CDR3aa: CAISEPGQSPGQYF

abundance: many
d_gene: TRBD2
v_gene: TRBV29-1
j_gene: TRBJ2-7
CDR3nt: TGCAGCGTTGAACAACTAGCGGGGCCCAACTCCTACGAGCAGTACTTC
CDR3aa: CSVEQLAGPNSYEQYF

abundance: many
d_gene: .
v_gene: TRBV7-3
j_gene: TRBJ2-6
CDR3nt: TGTGCCAGCAGCTTAAGGGGGATTACAGGGACCGGGGCCAACGTCCTGACTTTC
CDR3aa: CASSLRGITGTGANVLTF

abundance: .
d_gene: .
v_gene: TRBV29-1
j_gene: TRBJ1-1
CDR3nt: TGCAGCGTTTCTGTGAACACTGAAGCTTTCTTT
CDR3aa: CSVSVNTEAFF

abundance: few
d_gene: TRBD1
v_gene: TRBV5-5
j_gene: TRBJ1-6
CDR3nt: TGTGCCAGCAGCTTGGCCGGGGACAGAAATAATTCACCCCTCCACTTT
CDR3aa: CASSLAGDRNNSPLHF

abundance: once
d_gene: .
v_gene: TRBV19
j_gene: TRBJ1-5
CDR3nt: TGTGCCAGTAGACAATACAGCTCTCGGCTGGGCAATCAGCCCCAGCATTTT
CDR3aa: CASRQYSSRLGNQPQHF

abundance: .
d_gene: .
v_gene: TRBV28
j_gene: TRBJ1-6
CDR3nt: TGTGCCAGCAGTCCTCCTCTTGGGGCCGCCAATTCACCCCTCCACTTT
CDR3aa: CASSPPLGAANSPLHF

abundance: few
d_gene: TRBD1
v_gene: TRBV11-3
j_gene: TRBJ1-1
CDR3nt: TGTGCCAGCAGCCGAAGGGAGGGGGCAAACACTGAAGCTTTCTTT
CDR3aa: CASSRREGANTEAFF

abundance: .
d_gene: TRBD2
v_gene: TRBV4-2
j_gene: TRBJ2-1
CDR3nt: TGTGCCAGCAGGAGGAGCGGGGCTAATGAGCAGTTCTTC
CDR3aa: CASRRSGANEQFF

abundance: few
d_gene: .
v_gene: TRBV5-1
j_gene: TRBJ2-2
CDR3nt: TGCGCCAGCAGTTCGGGAGCCCCCAACACCGGGGAGCTGTTTTTT
CDR3aa: CASSSGAPNTGELFF

abundance: many
d_gene: .
v_gene: TRBV6-1
j_gene: TRBJ1-5
CDR3nt: TGTGCCAGCAGATTGGGGGGGTTCAATCAGCCCCAGCATTTT
CDR3aa: CASRLGGFNQPQHF